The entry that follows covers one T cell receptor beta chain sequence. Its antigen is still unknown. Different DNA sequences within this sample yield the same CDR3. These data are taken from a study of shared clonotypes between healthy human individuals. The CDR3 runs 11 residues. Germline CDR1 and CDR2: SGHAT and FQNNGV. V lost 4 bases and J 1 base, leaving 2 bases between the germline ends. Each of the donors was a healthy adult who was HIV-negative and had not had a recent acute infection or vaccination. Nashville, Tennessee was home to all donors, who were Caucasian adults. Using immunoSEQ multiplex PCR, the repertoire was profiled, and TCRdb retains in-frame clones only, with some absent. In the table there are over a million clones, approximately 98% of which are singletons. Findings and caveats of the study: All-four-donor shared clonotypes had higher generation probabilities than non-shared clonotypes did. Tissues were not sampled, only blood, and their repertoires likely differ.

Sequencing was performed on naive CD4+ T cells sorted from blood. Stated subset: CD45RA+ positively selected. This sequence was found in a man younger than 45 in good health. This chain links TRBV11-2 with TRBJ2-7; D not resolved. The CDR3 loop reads CASSSSYEQYF. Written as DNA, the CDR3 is TGTGCCAGCAGCTCGTCCTACGAGCAGTACTTC.